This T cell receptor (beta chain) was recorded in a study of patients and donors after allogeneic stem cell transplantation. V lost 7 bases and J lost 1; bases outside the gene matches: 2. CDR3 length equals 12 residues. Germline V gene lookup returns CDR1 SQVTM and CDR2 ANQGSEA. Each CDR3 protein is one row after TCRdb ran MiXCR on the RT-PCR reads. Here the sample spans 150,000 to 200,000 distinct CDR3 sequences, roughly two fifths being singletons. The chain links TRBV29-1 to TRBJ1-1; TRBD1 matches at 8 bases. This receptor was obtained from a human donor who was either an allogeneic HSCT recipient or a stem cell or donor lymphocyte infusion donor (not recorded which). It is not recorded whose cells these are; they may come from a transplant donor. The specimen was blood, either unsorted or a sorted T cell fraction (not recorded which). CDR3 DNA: TGCAGCGCCGGACAGGGGAACACTGAAGCTTTCTTT. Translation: CSAGQGNTEAFF.